This T cell receptor (beta chain) was captured in a study of identical twins (dated by TCRdb to 2016 to 2018). Context from the whole study: To test whether fetal clonotypes persist, this study deep-sequenced TCR alpha and beta repertoires from monozygotic twins, from unrelated adults of various ages, and from cord blood. To rule out contamination, replicate twin experiments were performed at different times with different library preparation protocols.

Results and caveats for the whole study, not just this receptor: Fewer insertions were carried by abundant cord blood beta clonotypes; a weaker similar trend was observed in young adult naive repertoires, while no such trend was observed in memory repertoires. Out-of-frame TCR alpha sequences shared between twins showed an excess of low generation-probability sequences compared with coincidental sharing between unrelated individuals. Zero-insertion analyses could be partly confounded by invariant T cells such as MAIT and iNKT, though diverse VJ usage argued against such confounding for most clonotypes. In monozygotic twins, recombination models systematically underestimated out-of-frame TCR alpha sharing, but the models matched the sharing seen between unrelated individuals. Because the same donors could not be followed over many years, conclusions were based on cross-sectional statistical analysis. In beta out-of-frame sequences, excess twin sharing was weaker, because having fewer shared sequences lowered the signal-to-noise ratio.

Receptor libraries were prepared by 5' RACE. TCRdb records Illumina HiSeq 2000 as the sequencer. A universal primer binding site was introduced by template switching, and a unique molecular identifier was present in the final cDNA, enabling accurate counting of TCR cDNA molecules. First-strand cDNA for TCR alpha and beta chains was synthesized from specific primers in the conserved constant-segment region. To control for contamination, each cDNA library was double barcoded with a SMART-Mk sample barcode plus Illumina barcodes. TruSeq adapter sequences along with Illumina sample barcodes were introduced in two successive PCR steps. TCR alpha and beta cDNA libraries were sequenced on the Illumina HiSeq platform with custom primers. In the authors' own workflow: MiGEC processed the raw reads to extract unique molecular identifiers, while MiXCR was used to determine the CDR3 positions. For each individual, recombination models were inferred using an EM algorithm with the repgenHMM and IGoR tools. Shared clonotypes were analyzed with the tcR package in R, and sharing was normalized by the product of cloneset sizes. To study raw recombination without the effects of thymic and clonal selection, out-of-frame nonproductive sequences were analyzed. TCRdb trimmed public reads at Q25 via fastp, called clones via MiXCR and kept in-frame beta chains. Identical CDR3 protein sequences are pooled into one entry, listed with their most common genes and DNA. TCRdb, not the authors, supplied the V and J calls. In this sample the table shows about 890,000 distinct CDR3 sequences, more than 9% of which occur a single time. The top ten constitute roughly 1.6% of the sample.

This clonotype was recorded at least ten times. The specificity of this receptor is unknown. One end of the junction is discordant with germline, which a read error may explain. Every donor was a healthy Caucasian. The twin cohort consisted of three pairs of female monozygotic twins, all aged roughly 18 to 30 years. The RNA used for TCR libraries was isolated from peripheral blood mononuclear cells. Including the terminal cysteine and phenylalanine, the CDR3 comprises 16 residues. CDR3 DNA is the only sequence kept; it has 48 bases, read in frame from the first base. These data also featured in a second study, about yellow fever vaccine responses in identical twins. Per the second study: According to the authors, the vaccine-induced T cell response in identical twins seemed to be partly convergent and partly specific to each individual. The study precisely tracked vaccine-responding T cell clones in identical twins.

The specimen was PBMCs. The rearranged segments are TRBV12-3 or TRBV12-4 and TRBJ2-1, with 12 central nucleotides matching TRBD2. This sequence originates from a woman between 18 and 29 years old in good health. Read as DNA, the sequence is TGCGCCAGCAGCCCCGGACTAGCGGGATCCTACAATGAGCAGTTCTTC. This encodes CASSPGLAGSYNEQFF.